This T cell receptor beta chain was sequenced in a study of cytomegalovirus exposure and HLA in healthy donors. Notes on the study in general: Segments of the TCR beta V type were, in most cases, productive about 87% or about 30% of the time in an earlier analysis.

Researchers ran the PCR with 60 Vbeta and 13 Jbeta primers. Sequencing used immunoSEQ multiplex PCR; TCRdb keeps in-frame clones, though not all of them. Seen here are 120,000 or so clones, 75% to 80% observed once, and the top ten hold over 5%. A word on this clone: What it binds is unknown.

Sequencing was performed on PBMCs. The TCR comes from a woman between 35 and 50 years old in good health and CMV-seronegative.

The CDR3 spells CASSPLNSPNQPQHF. Written as DNA, the CDR3 is TGTGCCAGCTCACCACTAAACAGCCCTAATCAGCCCCAGCATTTT. V usage is TRBV18 and J usage is TRBJ1-5, with D unclear. The CDR3 totals 15 residues. Trimming shortened V by 1 base and J by 4 bases, and 11 bases separated the two germline ends. CDR1 is KGHSH, CDR2 LQKENI, per germline.